The T cell receptor beta chain described here comes from a study of graft-versus-host responses after intestinal transplantation. Study details: Every transplant recipient was induced with anti-thymocyte globulin, then maintained on tacrolimus and steroids for around 3 years. The study's findings and limits: Where graft-donor T cell macrochimerism was present, patients had high graft-versus-host to host-versus-graft clonal ratios in allografts. Researchers found GvH clones in recipient marrow, and some showed up first in ileum or blood.

As regards this clone: Its antigen remains unidentified.

Profiling relied on immunoSEQ multiplex PCR, and the TCRdb table lists in-frame clones only, not all of them. The sample lists under 95,000 clones, around 89% occurring once. The germline V gene encodes CDR1 MNHEY and CDR2 SMNVEV (reference sequence). V lost 2 bases and J 3 bases, leaving 8 bases between the germline ends. This CDR3 is 14 amino acids long. This chain uses TRBV27 with TRBJ2-1; D uncertain. Specimen: unstimulated CD4+ T cells sorted from spleen or lymph node cells, collected before transplant. This clonotype was sampled from a human donor who was the organ donor for an intestinal transplant. Here the CDR3 reads CASSLDTHYNEQFF. For the CDR3, the DNA is TGTGCCAGCAGTTTAGACACACACTACAATGAGCAGTTCTTC.